The rows below give T cell receptor beta chains drawn from one sample of a study of vaccination effects on CD4 cells after COVID-19. Measured with immunoSEQ multiplex PCR; TCRdb has only the in-frame clones, and not every one. The sample yields 20,000 to 30,000 clones, about 72% seen once. The antigens for these receptors are not known. The source material was CD4+ T cells from PBMCs cultured with SARS-CoV-2 spike peptides, sampled before COVID-19 vaccination. These TCRs come from a human donor who had a prior SARS-CoV-2 infection. The CDR3 runs from the conserved cysteine through the conserved F or W. The order of the fields is V gene, D gene, J gene, CDR3 DNA, CDR3 protein. The D gene is left open where the match is weak.

TRBV7-9	.	TRBJ2-7	TGTGCCAGCAGCCAACGAACGAGCTCCTACGAGCAGTACTTC	CASSQRTSSYEQYF
TRBV30	.	TRBJ1-1	TGTGCCTGCGGGGGCCGAGGGGCGAACACTGAAGCTTTCTTT	CACGGRGANTEAFF
TRBV5-4	.	TRBJ2-1	TGTGCCAGCAGCCCGCGGGACTCAGACCTTGAGCAGTTCTTC	CASSPRDSDLEQFF
TRBV20-1	.	TRBJ1-1	TGCAGTGCTAGGGGGAACACTGAAGCTTTCTTT	CSARGNTEAFF
TRBV7-7	.	TRBJ2-3	TGTGCTAGCAGCTTTCTTGGGGGCACAGATACGCAGTATTTT	CASSFLGGTDTQYF
TRBV5-1	TRBD1	TRBJ2-7	TGCGCCAGCAGCTTAAACAGGGGGCGCCTCTACGAGCAGTACTTC	CASSLNRGRLYEQYF
TRBV5-1	.	TRBJ1-2	TGCGCCAGCAGCTCCCACCCCGCCGACGGCTACTATGGCTACACCTTC	CASSSHPADGYYGYTF
TRBV29-1	.	TRBJ2-6	TGCAGCGTTGAAGGGGGTACTGGGGCCAACGTCCTGACTTTC	CSVEGGTGANVLTF
TRBV7-9	TRBD2	TRBJ2-5	TGTGCCAGCAGCTTATTCCCAGCGGGAGGGCCGGAGACCCAGTACTTC	CASSLFPAGGPETQYF
TRBV19	.	TRBJ2-5	TGTGCCAGTAGTATCTGGGGCCCGACGTCGAGGGAGACCCAGTACTTC	CASSIWGPTSRETQYF
TRBV5-1	TRBD2	TRBJ2-5	TGCGCCAGCAGCACCGGACTAGCGGGGGTTACGTACCAAGAGACCCAGTACTTC	CASSTGLAGVTYQETQYF